A selection of T cell receptor beta chains follows, all from one sample in a study of blood T cell repertoires in COVID-19. Data came from immunoSEQ multiplex PCR; TCRdb stores just in-frame clones and leaves some out. In the table there are 150,000 to 200,000 clones, 80% to 90% of which are singletons. The specimen sequenced was PBMCs or T cells enriched from blood (not recorded which). The receptor source for this set is a young woman who had recovered from COVID-19. CDR3s include the opening cysteine and the closing phenylalanine or tryptophan. Fields, in order: D gene, J gene, V gene, clone size, CDR3 protein, CDR3 DNA. D genes are given only for firm matches. A clone size is listed for some rows: how often the clone was seen (once, few, many), or a class if it is expanded.

d_call: NA; j_call: TRBJ1-1; v_call: TRBV28; clone_size: NA; cdr3_aa: CASSFPTKNTEAFF; cdr3_nt: TGTGCCAGCAGTTTCCCGACAAAAAACACTGAAGCTTTCTTT
d_call: NA; j_call: TRBJ1-5; v_call: TRBV10-3; clone_size: NA; cdr3_aa: CAISERDTGNQPQHF; cdr3_nt: TGTGCCATCAGTGAGAGGGACACAGGCAATCAGCCCCAGCATTTT
d_call: NA; j_call: TRBJ2-7; v_call: TRBV3-1/TRBV3-2; clone_size: NA; cdr3_aa: CASSQGSGLGEQYF; cdr3_nt: TGTGCCAGCAGCCAAGGGTCAGGGCTGGGGGAGCAGTACTTC
d_call: TRBD2; j_call: TRBJ2-7; v_call: TRBV6-5; clone_size: NA; cdr3_aa: CASSSTSSGGLYEQYF; cdr3_nt: TGTGCCAGCAGTTCCACTTCTAGCGGGGGACTCTACGAGCAGTACTTC
d_call: NA; j_call: TRBJ2-5; v_call: TRBV5-1; clone_size: NA; cdr3_aa: CASSLAVRGGQETQYF; cdr3_nt: TGCGCCAGCAGCTTGGCGGTCCGGGGAGGTCAAGAGACCCAGTACTTC
d_call: TRBD1; j_call: TRBJ2-5; v_call: TRBV3-1/TRBV3-2; clone_size: NA; cdr3_aa: CASSQGRTGGWETQYF; cdr3_nt: TGTGCCAGCAGCCAAGGGCGGACAGGGGGGTGGGAGACCCAGTACTTC
d_call: NA; j_call: TRBJ1-4; v_call: TRBV28; clone_size: once; cdr3_aa: CASSPGGLSEKLFF; cdr3_nt: TGTGCCAGCAGTCCCGGGGGATTGAGTGAAAAACTGTTTTTT
d_call: NA; j_call: TRBJ1-3; v_call: TRBV28; clone_size: NA; cdr3_aa: CASSSPLGLWRENTIYF; cdr3_nt: TGTGCCAGCAGTTCCCCCCTGGGTCTCTGGAGGGAAAACACCATATATTTT
d_call: TRBD2; j_call: TRBJ2-7; v_call: TRBV25-1; clone_size: NA; cdr3_aa: CASSESTGGRIEQYF; cdr3_nt: TGTGCCAGCAGTGAATCCACGGGGGGGAGGATCGAGCAGTACTTC
d_call: TRBD1; j_call: TRBJ2-7; v_call: TRBV24-1; clone_size: NA; cdr3_aa: CATSEYQRQGRAGEQYF; cdr3_nt: TGTGCCACCAGTGAATACCAGCGACAGGGGAGAGCAGGCGAGCAGTACTTC
d_call: TRBD2; j_call: TRBJ2-3; v_call: TRBV28; clone_size: NA; cdr3_aa: CASIPGGATDTQYF; cdr3_nt: TGTGCCAGCATCCCCGGGGGGGCCACAGATACGCAGTATTTT
d_call: NA; j_call: TRBJ1-3; v_call: TRBV21-1; clone_size: NA; cdr3_aa: CASSPTGFRSKAGNTIYF; cdr3_nt: TGTGCCAGCAGCCCGACTGGGTTCCGCTCCAAGGCTGGAAACACCATATATTTT
d_call: TRBD1; j_call: TRBJ1-4; v_call: TRBV2; clone_size: NA; cdr3_aa: CASTVDRSNEKLFF; cdr3_nt: TGTGCCAGCACCGTGGACAGGAGTAATGAAAAACTGTTTTTT
d_call: TRBD1; j_call: TRBJ2-2; v_call: TRBV15; clone_size: NA; cdr3_aa: CATRDRGNTGELFF; cdr3_nt: TGTGCCACCCGGGACAGGGGGAACACCGGGGAGCTGTTTTTT
d_call: NA; j_call: TRBJ1-1; v_call: TRBV28; clone_size: NA; cdr3_aa: CASTKPWGGAFF; cdr3_nt: TGTGCCAGCACCAAACCATGGGGGGGAGCTTTCTTT
d_call: NA; j_call: TRBJ2-1; v_call: TRBV7-6; clone_size: NA; cdr3_aa: CASSPGQWSYNEQFF; cdr3_nt: TGTGCCAGCAGCCCAGGACAGTGGTCCTACAATGAGCAGTTCTTC
d_call: NA; j_call: TRBJ2-1; v_call: TRBV14; clone_size: NA; cdr3_aa: CASSQVGRIGNEQFF; cdr3_nt: TGTGCCAGCAGCCAAGTCGGCAGGATCGGAAATGAGCAGTTCTTC
d_call: NA; j_call: TRBJ1-5; v_call: TRBV4-1; clone_size: NA; cdr3_aa: CASSQSSLVNQPQHF; cdr3_nt: TGCGCCAGCAGCCAATCGTCCTTAGTCAATCAGCCCCAGCATTTT
d_call: NA; j_call: TRBJ2-1; v_call: TRBV4-1; clone_size: once; cdr3_aa: CASSQKLVAGAHNEQFF; cdr3_nt: TGCGCCAGCAGCCAGAAGTTGGTTGCGGGGGCACACAATGAGCAGTTCTTC
d_call: TRBD1; j_call: TRBJ1-2; v_call: TRBV5-5; clone_size: NA; cdr3_aa: CASSSGQGGPGSYGYTF; cdr3_nt: TGTGCCAGCAGCTCCGGACAGGGGGGGCCTGGGTCGTATGGCTACACCTTC
d_call: NA; j_call: TRBJ1-1; v_call: TRBV10-3; clone_size: NA; cdr3_aa: CATRTEENTEAFF; cdr3_nt: TGTGCCACCAGGACAGAGGAGAACACTGAAGCTTTCTTT
d_call: TRBD1; j_call: TRBJ1-5; v_call: TRBV6-5; clone_size: NA; cdr3_aa: CASSSGQGNNQPQHF; cdr3_nt: TGTGCCAGCAGTTCGGGACAGGGGAACAATCAGCCCCAGCATTTT
d_call: NA; j_call: TRBJ1-5; v_call: TRBV6-1; clone_size: NA; cdr3_aa: CASRPPGGANQPQHF; cdr3_nt: TGTGCCAGCAGACCCCCGGGGGGGGCCAATCAGCCCCAGCATTTT
d_call: TRBD1; j_call: TRBJ1-1; v_call: TRBV28; clone_size: few; cdr3_aa: CASRQGWNTEAFF; cdr3_nt: TGTGCCAGCAGACAGGGGTGGAACACTGAAGCTTTCTTT
d_call: NA; j_call: TRBJ2-7; v_call: TRBV27; clone_size: NA; cdr3_aa: CASSTRTGTPREQYF; cdr3_nt: TGTGCCAGCAGTACACGGACCGGGACTCCTCGAGAGCAGTACTTC
d_call: TRBD1; j_call: TRBJ2-1; v_call: TRBV7-3; clone_size: NA; cdr3_aa: CASSLTGQGDTILSSYNEQFF; cdr3_nt: TGTGCCAGCAGCTTAACCGGACAGGGGGATACCATTTTGAGCTCCTACAATGAGCAGTTCTTC
d_call: TRBD1; j_call: TRBJ1-2; v_call: TRBV5-1; clone_size: NA; cdr3_aa: CASSPGDSQNYGYTF; cdr3_nt: TGCGCCAGCAGCCCCGGGGACAGCCAGAACTATGGCTACACCTTC
d_call: NA; j_call: TRBJ2-6; v_call: TRBV6-5; clone_size: NA; cdr3_aa: CASKEYGAGANVLTF; cdr3_nt: TGTGCCAGCAAAGAATACGGGGCTGGGGCCAACGTCCTGACTTTC
d_call: TRBD1; j_call: TRBJ2-7; v_call: TRBV24-1; clone_size: NA; cdr3_aa: CATSDPKAQGAAGEQYF; cdr3_nt: TGTGCCACCAGTGATCCCAAGGCGCAGGGGGCTGCTGGGGAGCAGTACTTC
d_call: NA; j_call: TRBJ1-6; v_call: TRBV7-6; clone_size: NA; cdr3_aa: CASSLDPGTNSPLHF; cdr3_nt: TGTGCCAGCAGCTTAGATCCGGGTACCAATTCACCCCTCCACTTT